The text below deals with one TCR beta chain. It has no known antigen specificity. No quality values exist for individual bases; no much larger clone is one base distant. TCRbeta CDR3 regions were amplified from genomic DNA using the immunoSEQ Assay, a bias-controlled multiplex PCR. The paper's processing steps were these. The number of nucleated cells in each sample was estimated by amplification of reference gene primers within the assay. To quantify the absolute abundance of each unique TCRbeta CDR3 rearrangement, sequence reads were collapsed and filtered. For each sample, productive Simpson clonality was calculated as the square root of Simpson's diversity index over productive rearrangements. In TCRdb, the immuneACCESS table is reduced to in-frame sequences with V and J assigned. These tables do not hold every clone; where another copy was compared, an unresolved V gene accounts for under half, and the others remain unexplained. Clonal size and the V and J genes are those of that table, whereas D and trimming came from the DNA. Across this sample there are approximately 77,000 clones, with roughly 78% seen only once. The top ten constitute around 5.2% of the sample.

The data originate from a study of blood T cell repertoires in COVID-19 (dated by TCRdb to 2019 to 2021). About the investigation overall: Samples from collaborators originated in the United States, Italy and Spain and spanned both the acute and convalescent phases of COVID-19. The repertoires were released in a freely available public database intended as a resource for research on the immune response to SARS-CoV-2. The prospective study material was composed of cDNA or gDNA derived from T cells, B-cell-depleted T cells, or PBMCs. The dataset comprised deeply sampled blood TCRbeta repertoires from subjects exposed to, actively infected with, or recovered from COVID-19. A de-identified subject ID, COVID-19 status, age in years and sex were almost always included in the sample metadata. Where HLA class I and class II types were available, the types were taken from metadata supplied by the sample provider, not from assay-based typing. Samples were obtained from the ongoing ImmuneRACE study (first 160 participants) and from 1,254 subjects provided by 6 global collaborators.

The research as a whole found: Clinical and demographic metadata were provided uncurated, with the amount varying by source and participant.

Whole blood was collected in K2EDTA tubes by collaborating institutions according to the institutions' own protocols. For TCRbeta analysis, collaborators shipped samples as frozen whole blood, isolated PBMCs, or DNA extracted from either of those sample types. The germline V gene specifies MGHRA as CDR1 and YSYEKL as CDR2. The CDR3 runs 13 amino acids, cysteine and phenylalanine included. Left in the record is the CDR3 DNA by itself, 39 bases read in frame from the first base. Cut back by 0 bases and 3 bases, the V and J ends lie 6 bases apart. Recombination linked TRBV4-1 to TRBJ2-7, with the D gene uncertain. The sequence was obtained from a woman aged 70-85 years with acute or convalescent COVID-19. The sample comprised peripheral blood. The CDR3 region reads CASSQDYDYEQYF. The nucleotide sequence reads as follows: TGCGCCAGCAGCCAAGACTACGACTACGAGCAGTACTTC.